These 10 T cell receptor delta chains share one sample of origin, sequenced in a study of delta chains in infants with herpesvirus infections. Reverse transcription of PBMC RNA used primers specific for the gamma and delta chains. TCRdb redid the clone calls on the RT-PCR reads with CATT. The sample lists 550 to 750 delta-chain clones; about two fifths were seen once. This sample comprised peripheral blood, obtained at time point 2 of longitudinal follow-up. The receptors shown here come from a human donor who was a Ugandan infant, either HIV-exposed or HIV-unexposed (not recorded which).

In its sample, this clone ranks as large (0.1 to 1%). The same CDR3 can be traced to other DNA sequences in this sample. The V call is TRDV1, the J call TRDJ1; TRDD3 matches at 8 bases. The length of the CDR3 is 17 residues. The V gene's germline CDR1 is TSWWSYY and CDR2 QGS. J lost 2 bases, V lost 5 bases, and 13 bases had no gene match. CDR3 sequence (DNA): TGTGCTCTTGGGCCCCGTTCTGGGGGACCCACAACCGATAAACTCATCTTT. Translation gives CALGPRSGGPTTDKLIF.

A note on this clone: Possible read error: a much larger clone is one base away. Here the CDR3 DNA reads TGTGCTCTTGGGGTGGATATCCCCCTTCCTACGTTACTGGGGGATTCTCTGGTCACCGATAAACGCATCTTT. Encoded protein: CALGVDIPLPTLLGDSLVTDKRIF. V gene TRDV1 combines with J gene TRDJ1, with D perhaps matching TRDD3 (10 bases). In germline, CDR1 is TSWWSYY, CDR2 QGS. The CDR3 totals 24 residues.

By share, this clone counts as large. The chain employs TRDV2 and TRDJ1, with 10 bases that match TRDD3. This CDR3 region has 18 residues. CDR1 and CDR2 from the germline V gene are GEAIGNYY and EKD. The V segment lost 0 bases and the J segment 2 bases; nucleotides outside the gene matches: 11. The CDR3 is CACDTVRTGGLKTDKLIF. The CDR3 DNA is TGTGCCTGTGACACCGTGAGGACTGGGGGATTAAAAACCGATAAACTCATCTTT.

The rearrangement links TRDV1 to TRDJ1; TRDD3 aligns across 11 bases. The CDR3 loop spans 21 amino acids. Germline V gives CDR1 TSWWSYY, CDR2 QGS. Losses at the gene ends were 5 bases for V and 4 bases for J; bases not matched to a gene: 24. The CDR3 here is CALGIPFPLPADWGIVDKLIF. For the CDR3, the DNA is TGTGCTCTTGGGATCCCCTTCCCTCTTCCCGCCGACTGGGGGATAGTCGATAAACTCATCTTT.

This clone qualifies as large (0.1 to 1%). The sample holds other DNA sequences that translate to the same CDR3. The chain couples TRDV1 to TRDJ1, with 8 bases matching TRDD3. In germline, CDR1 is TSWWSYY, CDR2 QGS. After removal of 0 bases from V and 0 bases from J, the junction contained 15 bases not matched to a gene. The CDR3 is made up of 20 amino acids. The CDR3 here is CALGELRFTGGHWYTDKLIF. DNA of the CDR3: TGTGCTCTTGGGGAACTAAGGTTTACTGGGGGTCACTGGTACACCGATAAACTCATCTTT.

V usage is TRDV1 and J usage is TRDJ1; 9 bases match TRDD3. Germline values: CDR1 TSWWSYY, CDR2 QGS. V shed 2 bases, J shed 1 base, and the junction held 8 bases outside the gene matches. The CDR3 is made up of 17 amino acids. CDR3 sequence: CALGEVGTGGLTDKLIF. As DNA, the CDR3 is TGTGCTCTTGGGGAAGTGGGTACTGGGGGACTCACCGATAAACTCATCTTT.

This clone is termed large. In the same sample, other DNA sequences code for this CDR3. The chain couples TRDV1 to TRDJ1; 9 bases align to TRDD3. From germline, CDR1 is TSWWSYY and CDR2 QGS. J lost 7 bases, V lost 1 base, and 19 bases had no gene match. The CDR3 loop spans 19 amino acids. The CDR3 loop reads CALGERGYSYVLGDLKLIF. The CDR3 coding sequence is TGTGCTCTTGGGGAACGGGGTTATTCCTACGTACTGGGGGACCTTAAACTCATCTTT.

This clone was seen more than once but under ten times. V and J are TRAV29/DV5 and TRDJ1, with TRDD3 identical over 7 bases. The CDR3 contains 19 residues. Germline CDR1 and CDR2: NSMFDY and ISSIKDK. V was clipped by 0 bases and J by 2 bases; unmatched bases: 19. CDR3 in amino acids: CAASVLQAYWGRETDKLIF. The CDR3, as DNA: TGTGCAGCAAGCGTCCTCCAAGCGTACTGGGGAAGGGAGACCGATAAACTCATCTTT.

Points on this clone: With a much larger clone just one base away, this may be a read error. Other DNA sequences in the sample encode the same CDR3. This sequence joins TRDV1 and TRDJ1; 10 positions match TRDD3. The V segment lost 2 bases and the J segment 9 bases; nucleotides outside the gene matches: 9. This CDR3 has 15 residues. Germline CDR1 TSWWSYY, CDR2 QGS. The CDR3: CALGENRGIRRELIF. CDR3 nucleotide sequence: TGTGCTCTTGGGGAAAATAGGGGGATACGCCGAGAACTCATCTTT.

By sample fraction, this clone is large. The CDR3 region is CALGELNFLPNLGERVYTDKLIF. The CDR3 DNA sequence: TGTGCTCTTGGGGAACTAAATTTTCTTCCTAACCTGGGGGAGAGGGTGTACACCGATAAACTCATCTTT. The rearrangement joins TRDV1 to TRDJ1; weak D call: TRDD3 (8 bases). CDR1 is TSWWSYY, CDR2 QGS, per germline. The CDR3 sequence is 23 residues long. The germline V and J ends were trimmed by 0 bases and 0 bases, with 32 bases remaining between them.